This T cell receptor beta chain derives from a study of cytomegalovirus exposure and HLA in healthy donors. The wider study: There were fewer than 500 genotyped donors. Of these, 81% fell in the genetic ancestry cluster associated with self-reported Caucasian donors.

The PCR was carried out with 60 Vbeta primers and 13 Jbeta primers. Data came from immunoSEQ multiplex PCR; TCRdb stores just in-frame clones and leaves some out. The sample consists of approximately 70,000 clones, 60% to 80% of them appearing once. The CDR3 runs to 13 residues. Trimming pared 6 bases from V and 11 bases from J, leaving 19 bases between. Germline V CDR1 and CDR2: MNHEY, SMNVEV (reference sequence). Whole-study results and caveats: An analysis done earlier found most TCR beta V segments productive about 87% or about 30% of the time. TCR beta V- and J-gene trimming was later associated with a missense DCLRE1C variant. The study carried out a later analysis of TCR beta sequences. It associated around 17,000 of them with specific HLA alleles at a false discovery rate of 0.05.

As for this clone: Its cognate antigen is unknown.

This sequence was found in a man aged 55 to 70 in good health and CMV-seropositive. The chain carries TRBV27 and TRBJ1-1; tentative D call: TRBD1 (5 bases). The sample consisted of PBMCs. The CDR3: CASSLMGAGLAFF. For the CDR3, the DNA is TGTGCCAGCAGCCTTATGGGCGCAGGGTTGGCTTTCTTT.